These T cell receptor beta chains were read from a single sample in a study of response to subunit inactivated influenza vaccine. TCRdb re-derived calls from the RT-PCR reads in MiXCR, one entry per CDR3 protein. The top ten hold over 8.5% of the sample, which has about 540,000 distinct CDR3 sequences, 13% to 15% seen once. The sequencing used PBMCs from blood, collected approximately 13 days after vaccination. Receptors were obtained from a man in his fifties or sixties who received an inactivated influenza vaccine. CDR3s include the opening cysteine and the closing phenylalanine or tryptophan. Fields, in order: V gene, D gene, J gene, clone size, CDR3 DNA, CDR3 protein. D genes are given only for firm matches. Clone size is stated in some rows and not others, as once, few, many or a class when expanded.

V: TRBV7-9
D: .
J: TRBJ1-5
size: .
DNA: TGTGCCAGCAGCTTAGAGGTATCAGGGCGAGGACAACCCCAGCATTTT
CDR3: CASSLEVSGRGQPQHF

V: TRBV7-9
D: .
J: TRBJ2-7
size: many
DNA: TGTGCCAGCGGGGTAGCGCATTACGAGCAGTACTTC
CDR3: CASGVAHYEQYF

V: TRBV6-5
D: .
J: TRBJ2-1
size: few
DNA: TGTGCCAGCAGTTACTACAGGGTGAGGAGGAGTGAGCAGTTCTTC
CDR3: CASSYYRVRRSEQFF

V: TRBV6-5
D: .
J: TRBJ2-1
size: .
DNA: TGTGCCAGCAGTATCGACAGGCCTTCCTACAATGAGCAGTTCTTC
CDR3: CASSIDRPSYNEQFF

V: TRBV24-1
D: TRBD2
J: TRBJ2-5
size: .
DNA: TGTGCCACCAGTGATTCGTTTGGGACTAGCGGAGAGACCCAGTACTTC
CDR3: CATSDSFGTSGETQYF

V: TRBV29-1
D: .
J: TRBJ2-6
size: .
DNA: TGCAGCGTTATAGAAAACTCTGGGGCCAACGTCCTGACTTTC
CDR3: CSVIENSGANVLTF

V: TRBV10-3
D: TRBD1
J: TRBJ1-6
size: .
DNA: TGTGCCATCAGTGACGAGGGGGCTTATTCACCCCTCCACTTT
CDR3: CAISDEGAYSPLHF

V: TRBV4-1
D: TRBD1
J: TRBJ2-3
size: .
DNA: TGCGCCAGCAGCCAAGGGGACAGGGGGCGATCAGATACGCAGTATTTT
CDR3: CASSQGDRGRSDTQYF

V: TRBV27
D: .
J: TRBJ1-1
size: few
DNA: TGTGCCAGCAGTCCACGTGGACTGATAATGAACACTGAAGCTTTCTTT
CDR3: CASSPRGLIMNTEAFF

V: TRBV20-1
D: .
J: TRBJ2-3
size: .
DNA: TGCAGTGCTCCCTCCGCCGGGGGGCCCGGAAGAACAGATACGCAGTATTTT
CDR3: CSAPSAGGPGRTDTQYF

V: TRBV5-6
D: .
J: TRBJ2-7
size: .
DNA: TGTGCCAGCACCTGGGGTCAGGGGCGTTCCTACGAGCAGTACTTC
CDR3: CASTWGQGRSYEQYF

V: TRBV12-3/TRBV12-4
D: .
J: TRBJ2-2
size: few
DNA: TGTGCCAGCCTTGGGGGCGGGGAGCTGTTTTTT
CDR3: CASLGGGELFF

V: TRBV20-1
D: TRBD1
J: TRBJ2-7
size: few
DNA: TGCAGTGCTAGAGATCACAGGGGGCATTACGAGCAGTACTTC
CDR3: CSARDHRGHYEQYF

V: TRBV20-1
D: .
J: TRBJ2-3
size: .
DNA: TGCAGTGCTAGATCGCTCGACATCACACCCAATACGCAGTATTTT
CDR3: CSARSLDITPNTQYF

V: TRBV5-6
D: .
J: TRBJ2-7
size: .
DNA: TGTGCCAGCAGCTTGCTGGGGAAGTCCCACGAGCAGTACTTC
CDR3: CASSLLGKSHEQYF

V: TRBV12-3/TRBV12-4
D: .
J: TRBJ2-5
size: few
DNA: TGTGCCAGCAGTTTAAGCCCGTCGACAGGAGGACAGACCCAGTACTTC
CDR3: CASSLSPSTGGQTQYF

V: TRBV20-1
D: .
J: TRBJ2-7
size: .
DNA: TGCAGTGCTAGAGATCCGGACAGATCGGGAATTCCCTTCTACGAGCAGTACTTC
CDR3: CSARDPDRSGIPFYEQYF

V: TRBV28
D: TRBD2
J: TRBJ2-5
size: .
DNA: TGTGCCAGCAGCTCGTCGGGACTAGGGGACCAAGAGACCCAGTACTTC
CDR3: CASSSSGLGDQETQYF

V: TRBV15
D: .
J: TRBJ1-4
size: many
DNA: TGTGCCACCAGTGCACCCGGCGAAAAACTGTTTTTT
CDR3: CATSAPGEKLFF

V: TRBV7-3
D: .
J: TRBJ2-2
size: few
DNA: TGTGCCAGCAGCTTAGGCTTGGGCGGGGAGCTGTTTTTT
CDR3: CASSLGLGGELFF

V: TRBV10-3
D: .
J: TRBJ1-5
size: .
DNA: TGTGCCATCAGTGATTTAGACCAGCCCCAGCATTTT
CDR3: CAISDLDQPQHF

V: TRBV7-9
D: .
J: TRBJ2-7
size: .
DNA: TGTGCCAGCAGCTTAGTTTTAGGGTCGCGTACCTACGAGCAGTACTTC
CDR3: CASSLVLGSRTYEQYF

V: TRBV7-2
D: .
J: TRBJ1-6
size: .
DNA: TGTGCCAGCAGCTTAGAACATCGAAATCGAGGCCTCCACTTT
CDR3: CASSLEHRNRGLHF

V: TRBV11-2
D: .
J: TRBJ2-1
size: few
DNA: TGTGCCAGCAGCTTAGTAGCGACCCAAGGCCATGAGCAGTTCTTC
CDR3: CASSLVATQGHEQFF

V: TRBV6-1
D: TRBD1
J: TRBJ2-7
size: .
DNA: TGTGCCAGCAGATCGGGACAGGCCTACGAGCAGTACTTC
CDR3: CASRSGQAYEQYF

V: TRBV12-3/TRBV12-4
D: .
J: TRBJ2-7
size: few
DNA: TGTGCCAGCAGTTTAGGGAGGGCCCTCTCCTACGAGCAGTACTTC
CDR3: CASSLGRALSYEQYF

V: TRBV20-1
D: TRBD2
J: TRBJ2-4
size: few
DNA: TGCAGTGCCTCCCCTACACTAGCGGGGGCCAAAAACATTCAGTACTTC
CDR3: CSASPTLAGAKNIQYF

V: TRBV3-1
D: TRBD2
J: TRBJ2-7
size: .
DNA: TGTGCCAGCAGCCAAGGGGCTAGCGGGGTCAACGAGCAGTACTTC
CDR3: CASSQGASGVNEQYF

V: TRBV20-1
D: .
J: TRBJ2-2
size: few
DNA: TGCAGTGCCACCCCGGGGGGCCGGGTCGGGGAGCTGTTTTTT
CDR3: CSATPGGRVGELFF

V: TRBV7-9
D: TRBD1
J: TRBJ2-7
size: many
DNA: TGTGCCAGCAGCTTAGAAGGGGGCAACGAGCAGTACTTC
CDR3: CASSLEGGNEQYF

V: TRBV6-2/TRBV6-3
D: .
J: TRBJ2-2
size: few
DNA: TGTGCCAGCAGCTGGGACAGAACAGCGGGAGTCCCCGGGGAGCTGTTTTTT
CDR3: CASSWDRTAGVPGELFF